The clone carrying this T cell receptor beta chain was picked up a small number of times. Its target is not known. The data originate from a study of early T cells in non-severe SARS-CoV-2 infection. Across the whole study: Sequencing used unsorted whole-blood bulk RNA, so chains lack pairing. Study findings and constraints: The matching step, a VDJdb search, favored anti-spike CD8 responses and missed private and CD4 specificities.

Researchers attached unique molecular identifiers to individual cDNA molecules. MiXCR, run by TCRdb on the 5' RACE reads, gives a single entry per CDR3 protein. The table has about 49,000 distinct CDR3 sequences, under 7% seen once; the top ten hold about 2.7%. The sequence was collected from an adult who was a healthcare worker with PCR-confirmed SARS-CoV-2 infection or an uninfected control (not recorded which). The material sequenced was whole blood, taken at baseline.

The CDR3 sequence is CASSLAGAGASNIQYF. CDR3 DNA sequence: TGTGCCAGCAGCTTAGCTGGAGCGGGGGCAAGTAACATTCAGTACTTC. The rearrangement joins TRBV7-2 to TRBJ2-4; 8 bases agree with TRBD2. The trim removed 0 bases at V and 7 bases at J, leaving 8 bases unmatched. Germline assignment: CDR1 SGHTA and CDR2 FQGNSA. The CDR3 is made up of 16 amino acids.